The 27 T cell receptor beta chains given below trace back to one sample, sequenced in a study of cytomegalovirus exposure and HLA in healthy donors. Vbeta (60) and Jbeta (13) primers were used in the PCR. Only in-frame clones appear in the TCRdb table, and some are missing; sequencing was by immunoSEQ multiplex PCR. Among around 91,000 clones listed, roughly 84% were seen once. Specimen: PBMCs. The origin of the receptors is a man between 18 and 29 years old in good health and CMV-seronegative.

This clone was detected only a few times. The V call is TRBV6-5, the J call TRBJ1-3; no definite D call. The CDR3 spans 14 residues. Germline values: CDR1 MNHEY, CDR2 SVGAGI. V shed 8 bases and J shed 2 bases, with 13 bases lying between them. This CDR3 reads CASFTGVTGNTIYF. The CDR3 nucleotides read TGTGCCAGCTTCACCGGGGTCACTGGAAACACCATATATTTT.

This chain connects TRBV5-6 to TRBJ2-3, with 9 bases matching TRBD2. Germline lookup yields CDR1 SGHDT and CDR2 YYEEEE. CDR3 length: 18 residues. Losses at the gene ends were 3 bases for V and 0 bases for J; bases not matched to a gene: 11. This CDR3 reads CASSWGGIAGDSTDTQYF. In nucleotides, the CDR3 is TGTGCCAGCAGCTGGGGGGGTATAGCGGGGGACAGCACAGATACGCAGTATTTT.

The chain employs TRBV4-3 and TRBJ2-7; 9 nucleotides match TRBD2. The CDR3 is 16 amino acids. The V segment lost 2 bases and the J segment 7 bases; nucleotides outside the gene matches: 12. Germline-derived CDR1 and CDR2 are LGHNA and YSLEER. CDR3 in DNA: TGCGCCAGCAGCCAAATGCTGGCTAGCGGGACGGGGGAGCAGTACTTC. This encodes CASSQMLASGTGEQYF.

The chain is built from TRBV19 and TRBJ2-6; D unclear. The germline CDR1 and CDR2 sequences are LNHDA and SQIVND (reference sequence). CDR3 length equals 16 residues. The V gene lost 5 bases and the J gene lost 4 bases, with 15 bases spanning the gap. The CDR3 nucleotides read TGTGCCAGTAGTCCCATTCGGCAGGAAGGGGCCAACGTCCTGACTTTC. Its translation: CASSPIRQEGANVLTF.

V and J are TRBV4-3 and TRBJ2-3; 8 bases are a match to TRBD2. Germline assignment: CDR1 LGHNA and CDR2 YSLEER. Trimming cost V 4 bases and J 0 bases; bases outside gene matches: 6. The CDR3 runs 16 residues. The CDR3 nucleotides read TGCGCCAGCAGCCTCGGGGGGGCGGCTAGCACAGATACGCAGTATTTT. It specifies CASSLGGAASTDTQYF.

The chain links TRBV4-3 to TRBJ1-2; D is ambiguous. Germline V gene lookup returns CDR1 LGHNA and CDR2 YSLEER. The CDR3 is made up of 15 amino acids. Trimming shortened V by 4 bases and J by 2 bases, and 14 bases separated the two germline ends. In DNA form, the CDR3 reads TGCGCCAGCAGCCCCCAGAAGAAGATAAACTATGGCTACACCTTC. Residues: CASSPQKKINYGYTF.

This clone occurred once. The rearrangement joins TRBV7-8 to TRBJ2-3; 13 nucleotides align to TRBD2. Trimming took 5 bases from V and 6 from J; bases not matched to a gene: 14. The CDR3 is 18 residues long. Per the germline V gene, CDR1 is SGHVS and CDR2 is FQNEAQ. The CDR3 here is CASSIGVTSGRARDTQYF. CDR3 DNA: TGTGCCAGCAGCATCGGGGTAACTAGCGGGAGGGCCCGGGATACGCAGTATTTT.

The genes are TRBV7-2 and TRBJ2-7, with D perhaps matching TRBD2 (6 bases). Germline assignment: CDR1 SGHTA and CDR2 FQGNSA. There are 14 residues in the CDR3. Between the trimmed V and J ends, which lost 1 base and 1 base, there was a span of 8 bases. The CDR3 DNA reads as TGTGCCAGCAGCTTAGAGGAGGGGTCCTACGAGCAGTACTTC. This gives the protein CASSLEEGSYEQYF.

In nucleotides, the CDR3 is TGTGCCAGCAGCGTAGGTGGGACAGGGGTAACTGAAGCTTTCTTT. This sequence encodes CASSVGGTGVTEAFF. J is TRBJ1-1 and V is TRBV9; the match to TRBD1 covers 10 bases. The CDR3 runs to 15 residues. Germline CDR1 SGDLS, CDR2 YYNGEE. V lost 0 bases to trimming and J lost 5 bases; unmatched junction nucleotides: 4.

This chain uses TRBV27 with TRBJ2-7, with D possibly being TRBD2 (6 bases). CDR1 is MNHEY and CDR2 is SMNVEV in the germline V gene (reference sequence). The CDR3 length is 14 residues. Trimming took off 6 bases at V and 6 bases at J, with 18 bases between the two ends. CDR3 nucleotide sequence: TGTGCCAGCAGCCACCTAGCCTCCGGGGGCGAGCAGTACTTC. It codes for CASSHLASGGEQYF.

This chain uses TRBV18 with TRBJ1-6; D is perhaps TRBD1 (6 bases). Germline V CDR1 and CDR2: KGHSH, LQKENI. V was pared by 2 bases and J by 3 bases, with 8 bases between. This CDR3 comprises 15 residues. CDR3 protein: CASSPKGGYNSPLHF. DNA for the CDR3: TGTGCCAGCTCACCAAAAGGGGGCTATAATTCACCCCTCCACTTT.

Worth noting for this clone: Additional DNA sequences in this sample encode the identical CDR3. The V gene is TRBV10-3, the J gene TRBJ2-3; D ambiguous. The CDR3 consists of 14 residues. The germline gives CDR1 ENHRY, CDR2 SYGVKD. Trimming pared 3 bases from V and 4 bases from J, leaving 11 bases between. The CDR3: CAISDPFRADTQYF. CDR3 nucleotides: TGTGCCATCAGTGACCCCTTTCGCGCAGATACGCAGTATTTT.

This clone turned up a few times. This chain links TRBV7-9 with TRBJ2-5; no clear D gene. Deletions cut 1 base from V and 5 bases from J, with 11 bases between. Germline V lookup: CDR1 SEHNR, CDR2 FQNEAQ (reference sequence). The CDR3 is 14 amino acids. Written as DNA, the CDR3 is TGTGCCAGCAGCTTAGGAACCCCGGTCGAGACCCAGTACTTC. It encodes CASSLGTPVETQYF.

The chain combines TRBV9 with TRBJ1-3; D unresolved. The germline V gene encodes CDR1 SGDLS and CDR2 YYNGEE. Trimming took off 2 bases at V and 0 bases at J, with 9 bases between the two ends. The CDR3 consists of 15 residues. The CDR3 DNA reads TGTGCCAGCAGCGTTTCAGGTTACTCTGGAAACACCATATATTTT. Amino acids: CASSVSGYSGNTIYF.

The sample holds one count of this clone. The chain carries TRBV28 and TRBJ1-5; D gene unclear. The CDR3 extends over 16 amino acids. Trimming took 3 bases from V and 0 from J, leaving 12 bases between them. The germline CDR1 and CDR2 sequences are MDHEN and SYDVKM. The CDR3 DNA is TGTGCCAGCAGTTTCGGTCCGGGGTTTAGCAATCAGCCCCAGCATTTT. It translates to CASSFGPGFSNQPQHF.

The chain recombines TRBV27 with TRBJ1-4; maybe TRBD1 (5 bases). V lost 2 bases and J 6 bases, leaving 10 bases between the germline ends. This CDR3 has 14 amino acids. Germline values: CDR1 MNHEY, CDR2 SMNVEV (reference sequence). The CDR3: CASSLGWGDEKLFF. CDR3 nucleotide sequence: TGTGCCAGCAGTTTAGGTTGGGGGGATGAAAAACTGTTTTTT.

This clone appeared a few times. CDR3 nucleotides: TGTGCCAGCAGTGCCGGACAGGGTTACCAAGAGACCCAGTACTTC. This sequence encodes CASSAGQGYQETQYF. The rearrangement links TRBV6-1 to TRBJ2-5; 8 bases line up with TRBD1. The CDR3 has 15 residues. The V gene's germline CDR1 is MNHNS and CDR2 SASEGT. V was pared by 4 bases and J by 0 bases, with 4 bases of the junction left unmatched.

The genes are TRBV27 and TRBJ2-1, with TRBD2 matching over 7 bases. The CDR3 spans 15 residues. V gave up 4 bases and J gave up 4 bases; unmatched junction bases: 7. Germline V gene sequence: CDR1 MNHEY, CDR2 SMNVEV (reference sequence). The DNA of the CDR3 is TGTGCCAGCAGTTCCGCTAGCGGAGGTTACAATGAGCAGTTCTTC. The encoded protein is CASSSASGGYNEQFF.

The V gene is TRBV5-5, the J gene TRBJ1-1; D may be TRBD1 (6 bases). V was cut by 4 bases and J by 3 bases, with 13 bases left in between. The CDR3 is 14 residues long. Germline CDR1 and CDR2: SGHKS and YYEKEE (reference sequence). The CDR3 loop reads CASSPLTGYTEAFF. CDR3 bases: TGTGCCAGCAGCCCACTTACAGGGTACACTGAAGCTTTCTTT.

This rearrangement joins TRBV7-8 to TRBJ2-1; TRBD2 matches 13 bases. J gave up 7 bases and V 8 bases, and 11 bases lay outside the gene matches. The CDR3 spans 16 residues. Germline CDR1 and CDR2: SGHVS and FQNEAQ. The CDR3 is CASASGTSGIGNEQFF. CDR3 in DNA: TGTGCCAGCGCGTCCGGGACTAGCGGGATAGGGAATGAGCAGTTCTTC.

The genes are TRBV30 and TRBJ1-2, with a possible D match to TRBD1 (6 bases). CDR1 and CDR2 (germline): GTSNPN, SVGIG (reference sequence). The CDR3 covers 14 residues. V gave up 3 bases and J gave up 4 bases, with 15 bases separating them. In DNA form, the CDR3 reads TGTGCCTGGAGGGAATACAGGGAATTCTATGGCTACACCTTC. This sequence encodes CAWREYREFYGYTF.

This chain uses TRBV7-8 with TRBJ2-7; 9 bases match TRBD1. V dropped 3 bases and J dropped 3; count of bases not matched to a gene: 3. This CDR3 region has 14 residues. From germline, CDR1 is SGHVS and CDR2 FQNEAQ. The CDR3 bases are TGTGCCAGCAGCTTCCGGGGACAGGGCTACGAGCAGTACTTC. It encodes CASSFRGQGYEQYF.

V gene TRBV30 combines with J gene TRBJ1-5; D remains unclear. The CDR3 covers 18 residues. Germline CDR1 is GTSNPN and CDR2 is SVGIG (reference sequence). The germline V and J ends were trimmed by 3 bases and 0 bases, with 21 bases remaining between them. Written as DNA, the CDR3 is TGTGCCTGGAGGGGTAATGCCATATACGACAATAGCAATCAGCCCCAGCATTTT. Translating it yields CAWRGNAIYDNSNQPQHF.

The V and J genes are TRBV6-5 and TRBJ2-1, with TRBD1 matching 9 bases. Germline V gives CDR1 MNHEY, CDR2 SVGAGI. Losses at the gene ends were 6 bases for V and 7 bases for J; bases not matched to a gene: 10. This CDR3 spans 15 amino acids. The DNA of the CDR3 is TGTGCCAGCAGACAGAGTGGGACAGGGACGAATGAGCAGTTCTTC. Amino acid sequence: CASRQSGTGTNEQFF.

The chain combines TRBV29-1 with TRBJ1-1, with 9 bases that match TRBD1. The CDR3 is made up of 15 amino acids. The trim removed 4 bases at V and 10 bases at J, leaving 16 bases unmatched. CDR1 and CDR2 from the germline V gene are SQVTM and ANQGSEA. CDR3 bases: TGCAGCGTTGGTTTGGGGACAGGGCCCCTGATTGTAGCTTTCTTT. Amino acid sequence: CSVGLGTGPLIVAFF.

The genes are TRBV6-1 and TRBJ1-2; 8 bases agree with TRBD1. The V segment lost 4 bases and the J segment 0 bases; nucleotides outside the gene matches: 4. Germline CDR1 is MNHNS and CDR2 is SASEGT. The CDR3 covers 15 residues. CDR3: CASSVQDRANYGYTF. The CDR3 bases are TGTGCCAGCAGTGTGCAGGACAGGGCTAACTATGGCTACACCTTC.

The rearrangement links TRBV7-9 to TRBJ2-3; D is possibly TRBD1 (6 bases). Germline V gives CDR1 SEHNR, CDR2 FQNEAQ (reference sequence). V lost 5 bases to trimming and J lost 2 bases, with 14 bases between them. The CDR3 sequence is 15 residues long. In DNA, the CDR3 is TGTGCCAGCAGCCGTCGTGAGGGGGTCACAGATACGCAGTATTTT. As protein: CASSRREGVTDTQYF.